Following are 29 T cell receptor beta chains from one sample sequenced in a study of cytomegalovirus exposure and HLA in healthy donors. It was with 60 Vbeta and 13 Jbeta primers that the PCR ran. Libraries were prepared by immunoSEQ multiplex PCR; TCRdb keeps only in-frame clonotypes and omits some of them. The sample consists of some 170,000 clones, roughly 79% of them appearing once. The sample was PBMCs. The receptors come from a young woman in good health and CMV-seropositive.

The chain's CDR3 is CASSPGSEGYTF. CDR3 sequence (DNA): TGTGCCAGCTCACCTGGCTCAGAAGGCTACACCTTC. The V call is TRBV18, the J call TRBJ1-2; D ambiguous. With 3 bases removed from V and 8 bases from J, the gap between germline ends came to 10 bases. CDR1 KGHSH and CDR2 LQKENI come from the germline V gene. This CDR3 has 12 residues.

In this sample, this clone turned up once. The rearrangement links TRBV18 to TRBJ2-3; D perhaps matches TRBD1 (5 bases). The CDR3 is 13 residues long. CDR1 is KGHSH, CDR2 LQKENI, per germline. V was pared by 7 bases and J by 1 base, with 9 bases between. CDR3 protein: CASLTARTDTQYF. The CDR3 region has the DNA TGTGCCAGCTTGACAGCACGCACAGATACGCAGTATTTT.

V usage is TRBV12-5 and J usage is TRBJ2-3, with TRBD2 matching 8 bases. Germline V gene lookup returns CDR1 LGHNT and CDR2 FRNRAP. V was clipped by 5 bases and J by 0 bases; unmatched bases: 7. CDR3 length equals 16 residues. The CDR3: CASGEGTRPSTDTQYF. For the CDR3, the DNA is TGTGCTAGTGGTGAGGGGACTAGACCTAGCACAGATACGCAGTATTTT.

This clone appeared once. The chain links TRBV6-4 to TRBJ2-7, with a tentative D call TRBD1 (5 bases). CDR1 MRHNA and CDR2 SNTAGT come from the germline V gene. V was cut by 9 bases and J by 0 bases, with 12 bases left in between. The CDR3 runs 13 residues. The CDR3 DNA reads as TGTGCCAGGAACAGGACCACCTCCTACGAGCAGTACTTC. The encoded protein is CARNRTTSYEQYF.

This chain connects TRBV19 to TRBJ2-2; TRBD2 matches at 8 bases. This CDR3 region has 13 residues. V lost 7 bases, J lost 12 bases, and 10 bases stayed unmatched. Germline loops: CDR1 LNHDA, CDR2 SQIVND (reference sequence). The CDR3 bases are TGTGCCAGTACCCTCGGAACGGGGGGGAAGCTGTTTTTT. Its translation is CASTLGTGGKLFF.

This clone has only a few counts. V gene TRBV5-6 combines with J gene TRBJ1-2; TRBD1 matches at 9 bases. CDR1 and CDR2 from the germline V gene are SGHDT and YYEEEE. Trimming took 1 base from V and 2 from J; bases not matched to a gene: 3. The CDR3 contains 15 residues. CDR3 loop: CASSLRGQGNYGYTF. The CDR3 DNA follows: TGTGCCAGCAGCTTGCGTGGACAGGGGAACTATGGCTACACCTTC.

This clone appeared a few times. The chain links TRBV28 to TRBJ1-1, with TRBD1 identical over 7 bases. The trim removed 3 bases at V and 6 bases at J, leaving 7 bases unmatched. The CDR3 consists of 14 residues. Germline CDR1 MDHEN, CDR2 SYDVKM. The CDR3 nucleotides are TGTGCCAGCAGTTTGTCGATTCAGGGGGCTGAAGCTTTCTTT. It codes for CASSLSIQGAEAFF.

CDR3 region: CASSVRQGSNEKLFF. CDR3 nucleotides: TGTGCCAGCAGTGTCCGACAGGGGAGTAATGAAAAACTGTTTTTT. The J gene is TRBJ1-4, the V gene TRBV6-1, with 8 bases that match TRBD1. Germline-derived CDR1 and CDR2 are MNHNS and SASEGT. V trimming: 4 bases; J trimming: 4 bases; junction bases outside the gene matches: 5. The CDR3 length is 15 residues.

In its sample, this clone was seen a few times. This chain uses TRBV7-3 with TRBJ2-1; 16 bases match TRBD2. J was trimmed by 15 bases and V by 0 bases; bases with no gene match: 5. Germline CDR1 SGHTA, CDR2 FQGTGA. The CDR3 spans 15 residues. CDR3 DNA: TGTGCCAGCAGCTTAACCGGGACTAGCGGGGGGGGTCGGTTCTTC. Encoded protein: CASSLTGTSGGGRFF.

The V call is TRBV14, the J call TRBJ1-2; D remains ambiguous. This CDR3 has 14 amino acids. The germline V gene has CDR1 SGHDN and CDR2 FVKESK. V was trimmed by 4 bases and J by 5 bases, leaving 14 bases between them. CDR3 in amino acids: CASSLPGGWYGYTF. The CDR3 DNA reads TGTGCCAGCAGCCTCCCCGGAGGGTGGTATGGCTACACCTTC. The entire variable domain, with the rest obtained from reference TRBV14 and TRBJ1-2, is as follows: EAGVTQFPSHSVIEKGQTVTLRCDPISGHDNLYWYRRVMGKEIKFLLHFVKESKQDESGMPNNRFLAERTGGTYSTLKVQPAELEDSGVYFCASSLPGGWYGYTFGSGTRLTVV.

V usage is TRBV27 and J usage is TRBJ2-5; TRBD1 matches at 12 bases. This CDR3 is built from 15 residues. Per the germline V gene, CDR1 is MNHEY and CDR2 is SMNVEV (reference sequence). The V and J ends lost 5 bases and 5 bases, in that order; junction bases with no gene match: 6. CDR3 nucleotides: TGTGCCAGCAGTAAAGGGACAGGGGGCCGGGAGACCCAGTACTTC. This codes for CASSKGTGGRETQYF.

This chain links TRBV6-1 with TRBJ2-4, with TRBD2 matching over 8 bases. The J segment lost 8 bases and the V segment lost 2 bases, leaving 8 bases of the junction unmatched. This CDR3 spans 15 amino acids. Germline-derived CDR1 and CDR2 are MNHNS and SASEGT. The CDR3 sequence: CASSELSGGTDIQYF. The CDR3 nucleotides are TGTGCCAGCAGTGAATTGTCGGGGGGGACTGACATTCAGTACTTC.

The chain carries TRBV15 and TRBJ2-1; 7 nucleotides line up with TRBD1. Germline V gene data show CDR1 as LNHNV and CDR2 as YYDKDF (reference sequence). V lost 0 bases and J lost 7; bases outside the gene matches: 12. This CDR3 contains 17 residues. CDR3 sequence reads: CATSRDLGGDSYNEQFF. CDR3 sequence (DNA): TGTGCCACCAGCAGAGATTTAGGGGGCGACAGTTATAATGAGCAGTTCTTC.

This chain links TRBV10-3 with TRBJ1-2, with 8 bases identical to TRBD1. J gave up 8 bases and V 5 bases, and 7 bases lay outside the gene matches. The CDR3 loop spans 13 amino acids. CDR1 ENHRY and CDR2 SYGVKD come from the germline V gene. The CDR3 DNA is TGTGCCATCAGTCAGGGGGCTGGCGACGGCTACACCTTC. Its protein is CAISQGAGDGYTF.

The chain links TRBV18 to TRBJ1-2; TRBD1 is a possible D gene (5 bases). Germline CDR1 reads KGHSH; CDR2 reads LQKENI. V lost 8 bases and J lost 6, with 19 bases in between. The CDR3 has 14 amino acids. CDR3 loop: CASTKGTGVDGYTF. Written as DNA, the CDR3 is TGTGCCAGCACGAAAGGGACGGGGGTAGATGGCTACACCTTC. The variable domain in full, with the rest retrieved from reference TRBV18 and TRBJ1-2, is NAGVMQNPRHLVRRRGQEARLRCSPMKGHSHVYWYRQLPEEGLKFMVYLQKENIIDESGMPKERFSAEFPKEGPSILRIQQVVRGDSAAYFCASTKGTGVDGYTFGSGTRLTVV.

This chain's CDR3 is CASQDRLNQPQHF. As DNA, the CDR3 is TGCGCCAGCCAGGACAGACTCAATCAGCCCCAGCATTTT. The chain carries TRBV10-1 and TRBJ1-5, with D perhaps TRBD1 (6 bases). Germline CDR1 and CDR2: WNHNN and SYGVQD (reference sequence). The CDR3 consists of 13 residues. V was pared by 8 bases and J by 3 bases, with 11 bases between.

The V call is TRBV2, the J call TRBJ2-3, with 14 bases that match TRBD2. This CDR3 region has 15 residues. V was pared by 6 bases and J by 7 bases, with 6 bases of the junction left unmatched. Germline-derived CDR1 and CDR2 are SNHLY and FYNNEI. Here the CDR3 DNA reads TGTGCCAGCAGCCGGACTAGCGGGGGGAGGCATACGCAGTATTTT. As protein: CASSRTSGGRHTQYF.

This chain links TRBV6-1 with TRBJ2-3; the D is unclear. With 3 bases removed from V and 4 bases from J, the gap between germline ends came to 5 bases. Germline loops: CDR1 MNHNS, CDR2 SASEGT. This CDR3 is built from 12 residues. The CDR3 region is CASSEYPDTQYF. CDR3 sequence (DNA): TGTGCCAGCAGTGAGTATCCAGATACGCAGTATTTT.

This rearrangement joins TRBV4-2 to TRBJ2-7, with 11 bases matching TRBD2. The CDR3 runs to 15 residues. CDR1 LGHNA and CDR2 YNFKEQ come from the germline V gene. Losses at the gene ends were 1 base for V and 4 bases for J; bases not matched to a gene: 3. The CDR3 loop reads CASSQVAGGPYEQYF. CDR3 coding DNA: TGTGCCAGCAGCCAAGTAGCGGGGGGGCCTTACGAGCAGTACTTC.

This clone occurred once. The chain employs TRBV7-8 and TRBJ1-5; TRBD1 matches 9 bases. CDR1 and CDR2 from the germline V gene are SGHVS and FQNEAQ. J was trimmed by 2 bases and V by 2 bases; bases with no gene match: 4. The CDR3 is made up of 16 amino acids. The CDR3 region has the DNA TGTGCCAGCAGCTTATCGAGGACAGGGGGCAATCAGCCCCAGCATTTT. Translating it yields CASSLSRTGGNQPQHF.

CDR3 DNA: TGTGCCAGCAGCCGCACAGGGGGCCGAACAGATACGCAGTATTTT. The encoded protein is CASSRTGGRTDTQYF. The chain combines TRBV6-1 with TRBJ2-3, with 9 bases fitting TRBD1. The CDR3 is 15 residues long. V lost 6 bases and J lost 3; bases outside the gene matches: 7. Germline CDR1 reads MNHNS; CDR2 reads SASEGT.

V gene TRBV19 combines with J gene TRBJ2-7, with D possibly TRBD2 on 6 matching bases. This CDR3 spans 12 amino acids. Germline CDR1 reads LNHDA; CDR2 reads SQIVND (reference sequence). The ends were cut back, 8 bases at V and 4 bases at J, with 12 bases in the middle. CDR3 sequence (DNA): TGTGCCAGTGGTGTGGGGGGATACGAGCAGTACTTC. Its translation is CASGVGGYEQYF.

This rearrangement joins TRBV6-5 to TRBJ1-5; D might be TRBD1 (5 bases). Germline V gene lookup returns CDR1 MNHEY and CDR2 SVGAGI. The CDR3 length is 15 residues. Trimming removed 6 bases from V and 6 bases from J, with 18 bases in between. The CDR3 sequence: CASRNPGGGSQPQHF. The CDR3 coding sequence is TGTGCCAGCAGAAACCCCGGGGGAGGCAGTCAGCCCCAGCATTTT.

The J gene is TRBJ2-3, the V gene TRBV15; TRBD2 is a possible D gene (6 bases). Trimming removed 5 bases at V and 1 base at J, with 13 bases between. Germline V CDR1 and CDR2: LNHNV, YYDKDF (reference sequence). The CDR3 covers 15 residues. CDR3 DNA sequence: TGTGCCACCAGCGTGACTAGTCTAGGCACAGATACGCAGTATTTT. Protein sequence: CATSVTSLGTDTQYF.

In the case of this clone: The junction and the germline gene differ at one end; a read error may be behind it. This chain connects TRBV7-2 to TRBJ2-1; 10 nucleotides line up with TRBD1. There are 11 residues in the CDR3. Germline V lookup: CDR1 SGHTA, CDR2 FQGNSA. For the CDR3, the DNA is TGTGCCAGCAGTTTAGGACAGGGGGTGTTCTTC. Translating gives CASSLGQGVFF.

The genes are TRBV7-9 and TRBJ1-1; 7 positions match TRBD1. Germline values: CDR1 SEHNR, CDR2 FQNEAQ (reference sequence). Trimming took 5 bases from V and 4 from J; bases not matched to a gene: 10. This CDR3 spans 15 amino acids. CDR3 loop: CASSPTRTGITEAFF. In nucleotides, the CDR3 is TGTGCCAGCAGCCCTACTAGGACAGGTATCACTGAAGCTTTCTTT.

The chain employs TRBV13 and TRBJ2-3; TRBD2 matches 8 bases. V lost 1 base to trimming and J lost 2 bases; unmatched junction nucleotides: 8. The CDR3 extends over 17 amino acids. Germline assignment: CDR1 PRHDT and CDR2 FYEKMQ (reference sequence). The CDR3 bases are TGTGCCAGCAGCTTAGAGGGTTTAGCGGGATCCACAGATACGCAGTATTTT. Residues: CASSLEGLAGSTDTQYF.

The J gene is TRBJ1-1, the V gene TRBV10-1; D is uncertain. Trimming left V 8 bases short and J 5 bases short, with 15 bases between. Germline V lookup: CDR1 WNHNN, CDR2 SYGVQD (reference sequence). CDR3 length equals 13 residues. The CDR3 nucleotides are TGCGCCAGCCCAGGCGGCGGGCCGACTGAAGCTTTCTTT. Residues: CASPGGGPTEAFF.

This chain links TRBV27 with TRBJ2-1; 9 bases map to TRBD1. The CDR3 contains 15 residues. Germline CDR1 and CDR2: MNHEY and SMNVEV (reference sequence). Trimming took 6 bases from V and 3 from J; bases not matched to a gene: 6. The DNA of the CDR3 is TGTGCCAGCAGAAGGGACAGGGAGAACTACAATGAGCAGTTCTTC. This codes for CASRRDRENYNEQFF.